Here is one T cell receptor beta chain with its context. As yet, its antigen is unknown. This CDR3 is 16 amino acids long. The V gene's germline CDR1 is MNHEY and CDR2 SVGAGI. The V gene end was trimmed by 4 bases and the J gene end by 4 bases; junction bases not matched to a gene: 9. 13 Jbeta primers and 60 Vbeta primers were used for the PCR. TCRdb's table, derived via immunoSEQ multiplex PCR, lists solely in-frame clones and lacks some. The data hold 160,000 or so clones, with approximately 80% observed a single time. This record belongs to a study of cytomegalovirus exposure and HLA in healthy donors. Study-level results: Researchers catalogued about 160 TCR beta chains as cytomegalovirus-associated.

V is TRBV6-5 and J is TRBJ1-5; 8 bases agree with TRBD1. The TCR sequence derives from a woman in her 40s in good health and CMV-seropositive. Sequencing was done on a sample of PBMCs. The CDR3 region is CASSSSGTGTNQPQHF. The CDR3 nucleotides read TGTGCCAGCAGTTCGTCCGGGACAGGAACGAATCAGCCCCAGCATTTT.